A selection of T cell receptor beta chains follows, all from one sample in a study of CD8 T cells in Susac syndrome. TCRdb re-derived calls from the immunoSEQ multiplex PCR reads in MiXCR, one entry per CDR3 protein. The sample holds nearly 200,000 distinct CDR3 sequences, about 95% seen once. The sequenced sample consisted of CD4+ T cells from PBMCs. The receptors here all came from a human donor with multiple sclerosis. CDR3s include the opening cysteine and the closing phenylalanine or tryptophan. D genes are given only for firm matches. The size field is filled for only some rows; it gives once, few, many or a size class.

TRBV10-2	-	TRBJ1-5	TRBD1	TGCGCCACCTTGGACAGGGGTGATGTTGGTCCCCAGCATTTT	CATLDRGDVGPQHF
TRBV15	once	TRBJ1-1	-	TGTGCCACCTCGGAACGGATGAACACTGAAGCTTTCTTT	CATSERMNTEAFF
TRBV20-1	-	TRBJ2-7	-	TGCAGTGCTACCCGGGACGTACCCTACGAGCAGTACTTC	CSATRDVPYEQYF
TRBV4-1	-	TRBJ2-5	TRBD2	TGCGCCAGCAGCCGGGCGGGCGGGGGGTTCCAAGAGACCCAGTACTTC	CASSRAGGGFQETQYF
TRBV7-3	-	TRBJ1-3	-	TGTGCCAGCAGCTTAACGGCAGGGAGCTCTGGAAACACCATATATTTT	CASSLTAGSSGNTIYF
TRBV5-1	-	TRBJ1-5	-	TGCGCCTCCCGGCAAGGACAGAATCAGCCCCAGCATTTT	CASRQGQNQPQHF
TRBV20-1	-	TRBJ1-2	-	TGCAGTGCTCACCTACTAGGGGGGGGCTACACCTTC	CSAHLLGGGYTF
TRBV6-2/TRBV6-3	-	TRBJ2-5	TRBD2	TGTGCCAGCAGTTACTGGGGGGGAGAGACCCAGTACTTC	CASSYWGGETQYF
TRBV9	-	TRBJ1-2	-	TGTGCCAGCAGCGTAGTAGAGGGAGACTATGGCTACACCTTC	CASSVVEGDYGYTF
TRBV7-3	once	TRBJ2-7	TRBD2	TGTGCCAGCAGCTTACTTAGCGGGCCCTCCCACGAGCAGTACTTC	CASSLLSGPSHEQYF
TRBV18	-	TRBJ2-3	-	TGTGCCAGCTCACCAACAGCCGGTAGCACAGATACGCAGTATTTT	CASSPTAGSTDTQYF
TRBV20-1	-	TRBJ1-5	TRBD1	TGCAGTGCTACTCAAAGACAGGGCCGTTATCAGCCCCAGCATTTT	CSATQRQGRYQPQHF
TRBV3-1	-	TRBJ2-7	TRBD2	TGTGCCAGCAGCCTTTGGACTAGCGTCCACGAGCAGTACTTC	CASSLWTSVHEQYF
TRBV5-1	-	TRBJ1-6	TRBD1	TGCGCCAGCACCGGGGGACAGGGAAATTCACCCCTCCACTTT	CASTGGQGNSPLHF
TRBV7-2	-	TRBJ2-2	TRBD2	TGTGCCAGCAGCCAACTAGCGGGTATCACCGGGGAGCTGTTTTTT	CASSQLAGITGELFF
TRBV11-2	-	TRBJ2-7	TRBD1	TGTGCCAGCAGCTCCGACAGGGGGAACGAGCAGTACTTC	CASSSDRGNEQYF
TRBV29-1	-	TRBJ1-1	-	TGCAGCGTCGTGGAGCGGGGTTACCCGGGGAACACTGAAGCTTTCTTT	CSVVERGYPGNTEAFF
TRBV25-1	-	TRBJ1-1	-	TGTGCCAGCAGTGAAGGTGGCGTTCGGGGACCTGAAGCTTTCTTT	CASSEGGVRGPEAFF
TRBV7-9	-	TRBJ2-1	-	TGTGCCAGCAGCTTATGGGAGAATGAGCAGTTCTTC	CASSLWENEQFF
TRBV20-1	-	TRBJ1-1	-	TGCAGTGCTAGAGATCCGCCAGGGATGGGAGCTTTCTTT	CSARDPPGMGAFF
TRBV3-1	-	TRBJ2-7	-	TGTGCCAGCAGCCAGTCACCGGGCGAGGGCTACGAGCAGTACTTC	CASSQSPGEGYEQYF
TRBV29-1	-	TRBJ1-1	-	TGCAGCGTTGACTCCGGGGTCGGGAACACTGAAGCTTTCTTT	CSVDSGVGNTEAFF
TRBV27	-	TRBJ2-1	TRBD1	TGTGCCAGCAGTTTAGGATTGGGGACAGGATACAATGAGCAGTTCTTC	CASSLGLGTGYNEQFF
TRBV3-1	-	TRBJ2-1	TRBD2	TGTGCCAGCAGGAGGACTAGCGTTAGCAATGAGCAGTTCTTC	CASRRTSVSNEQFF
TRBV12-3/TRBV12-4	-	TRBJ1-1	-	TGTGCCACCGGCCGTGGGGTAGACGCTTTCTTT	CATGRGVDAFF
TRBV19	-	TRBJ2-1	-	TGTGCCAGTAGTATTGGTCAAGGGAGGTCAGGGCAGTTCTTC	CASSIGQGRSGQFF
TRBV7-3	-	TRBJ2-1	-	TGTGCCAGCAGCCGACTTCCCCGGGGGCGGGACAATGAGCAGTTCTTC	CASSRLPRGRDNEQFF
TRBV29-1	-	TRBJ2-5	-	TGCAGCGCCGCCTGGGAGCTATTGAAGACCCAGTACTTC	CSAAWELLKTQYF
TRBV6-5	-	TRBJ2-7	-	TGTGCCAGCAGTTACGGGGCGGTGGACCGCTCCTACGAGCAGTACTTC	CASSYGAVDRSYEQYF
TRBV2	once	TRBJ1-1	-	TGTGCCAGCAGTGAAGTGAGGAGCACTGAAGCTTTCTTT	CASSEVRSTEAFF
TRBV3-1	-	TRBJ2-1	TRBD2	TGTGCCAGCAGTCGATGGATAGCGGGAGGCCATGAGCAGTTCTTC	CASSRWIAGGHEQFF
TRBV30	few	TRBJ2-3	-	TGTGCCTGGACTCAATCAGGAGATACGCAGTATTTT	CAWTQSGDTQYF
TRBV24-1	-	TRBJ2-3	-	TGTGCCACCAGTGATCCTATTTCCGGTCTCGGGACAGATACGCAGTATTTT	CATSDPISGLGTDTQYF
TRBV25-1	once	TRBJ2-1	TRBD2	TGTGCCAGCAGTGAGTTGACGCGGGAGTACAATGAGCAGTTCTTC	CASSELTREYNEQFF
TRBV9	once	TRBJ2-5	-	TGTGCCAGCAGCGTAGCCTCCCATGAGACCCAGTACTTC	CASSVASHETQYF
TRBV20-1	-	TRBJ1-3	-	TGCAGTGCTAATAAGAACTCTGGAAACACCATATATTTT	CSANKNSGNTIYF
TRBV12-3/TRBV12-4	-	TRBJ2-1	-	TGTGCCAGCAGCCTGAGCTTCTCCTACAATGAGCAGTTCTTC	CASSLSFSYNEQFF
TRBV3-1	-	TRBJ2-5	-	TGTGCCAGCAGCCAAGGAGGAAGGAGAGAGGAGACCCAGTACTTC	CASSQGGRREETQYF